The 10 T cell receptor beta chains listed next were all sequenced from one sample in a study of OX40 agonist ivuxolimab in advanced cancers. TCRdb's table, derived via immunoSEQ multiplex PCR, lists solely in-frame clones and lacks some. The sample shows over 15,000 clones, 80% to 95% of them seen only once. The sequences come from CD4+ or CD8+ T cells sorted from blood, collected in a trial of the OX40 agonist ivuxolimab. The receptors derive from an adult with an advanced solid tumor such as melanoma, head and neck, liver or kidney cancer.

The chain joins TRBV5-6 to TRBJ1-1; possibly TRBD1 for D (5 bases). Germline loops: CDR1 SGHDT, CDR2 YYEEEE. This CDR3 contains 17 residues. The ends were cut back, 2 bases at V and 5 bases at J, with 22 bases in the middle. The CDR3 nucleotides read TGTGCCAGCAGCTTTAGGGAAGGGGCGGTAAGGCTGACTGAAGCTTTCTTT. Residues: CASSFREGAVRLTEAFF.

CDR3 in amino acids: CASSYYRTKVYEQYF. CDR3 DNA: TGTGCCAGCAGTTACTACCGGACAAAAGTCTACGAGCAGTACTTC. The V gene is TRBV6-5, the J gene TRBJ2-7, with D perhaps matching TRBD1 (5 bases). Germline values: CDR1 MNHEY, CDR2 SVGAGI. With 1 base removed from V and 3 bases from J, the gap between germline ends came to 13 bases. The length of the CDR3 is 15 residues.

Written as DNA, the CDR3 is TGTGCCAGTAGGCCGGACAAGAACACTGAAGCTTTCTTT. Its protein product is CASRPDKNTEAFF. This rearrangement joins TRBV19 to TRBJ1-1; maybe TRBD1 (5 bases). V dropped 6 bases and J dropped 1 base, with 9 bases sitting between them. The CDR3 runs 13 residues. CDR1 LNHDA and CDR2 SQIVND come from the germline V gene (reference sequence).

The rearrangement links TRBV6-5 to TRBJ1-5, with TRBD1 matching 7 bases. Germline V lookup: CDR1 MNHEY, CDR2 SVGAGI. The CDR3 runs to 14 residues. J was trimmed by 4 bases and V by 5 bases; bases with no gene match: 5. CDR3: CASSETGSNQPQHF. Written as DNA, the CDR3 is TGTGCCAGCAGTGAGACAGGGTCAAATCAGCCCCAGCATTTT.

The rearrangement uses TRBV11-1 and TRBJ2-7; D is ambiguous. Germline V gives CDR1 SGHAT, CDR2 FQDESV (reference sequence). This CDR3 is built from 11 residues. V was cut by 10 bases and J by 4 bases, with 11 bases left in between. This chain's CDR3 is CATVEGYEQYF. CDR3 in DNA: TGTGCCACCGTGGAAGGATACGAGCAGTACTTC.

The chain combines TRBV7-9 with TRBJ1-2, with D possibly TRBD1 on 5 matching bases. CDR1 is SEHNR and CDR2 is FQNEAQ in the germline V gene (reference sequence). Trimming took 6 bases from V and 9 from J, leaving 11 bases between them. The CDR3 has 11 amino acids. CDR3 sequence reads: CASRTVTSYTF. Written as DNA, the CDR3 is TGTGCCAGCAGGACAGTTACGAGCTACACCTTC.

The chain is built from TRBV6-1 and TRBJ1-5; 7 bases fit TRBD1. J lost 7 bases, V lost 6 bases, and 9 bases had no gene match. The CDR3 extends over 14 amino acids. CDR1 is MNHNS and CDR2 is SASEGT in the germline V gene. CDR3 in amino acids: CASRQGQAGQPQHF. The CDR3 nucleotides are TGTGCCAGCAGGCAAGGACAGGCCGGGCAGCCCCAGCATTTT.

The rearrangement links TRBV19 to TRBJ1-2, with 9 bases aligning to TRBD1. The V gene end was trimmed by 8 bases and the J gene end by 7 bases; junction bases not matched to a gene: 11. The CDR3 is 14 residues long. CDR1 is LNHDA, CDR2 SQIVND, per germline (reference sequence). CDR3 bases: TGTGCCAGTCAGAGCCGAGGGACAGGGAGTGGCTACACCTTC. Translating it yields CASQSRGTGSGYTF.

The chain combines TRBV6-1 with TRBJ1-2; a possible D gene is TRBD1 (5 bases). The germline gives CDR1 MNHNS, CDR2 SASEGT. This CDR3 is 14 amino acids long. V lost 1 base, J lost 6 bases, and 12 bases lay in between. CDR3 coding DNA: TGTGCCAGCAGTGAAGGGGGACGGTGGGATGGCTACACCTTC. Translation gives CASSEGGRWDGYTF.

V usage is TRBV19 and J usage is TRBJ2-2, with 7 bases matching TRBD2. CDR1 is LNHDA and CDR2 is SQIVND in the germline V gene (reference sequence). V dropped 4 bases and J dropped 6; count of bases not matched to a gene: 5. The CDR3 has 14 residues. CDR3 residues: CASSSGRGSGELFF. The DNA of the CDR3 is TGTGCCAGTAGTAGCGGGAGAGGTTCCGGGGAGCTGTTTTTT.